This T cell receptor (beta chain) appears in the sequencing data of a study of CD4 T cells in relation to SARS-CoV-2 and coronaviruses. Study-wide points: In 55% to 75% of donors, memory CD4+ clonotypes crossrecognized SARS-CoV-2 and at least one common cold coronavirus spike. No crossreactivity against non-spike viral proteins was tested here. Crossreactive clones expanded significantly less to SARS-CoV-2 than monoreactive clones.

To note about this clone: The antigen is unknown.

The unexposed donors gave CD4+ T cells in about 2010-2019, prior to COVID-19. Isolation of CD4+ T cells took place after less than 13 days in culture. This table comes from immunoSEQ multiplex PCR, and its TCRdb copy is limited to in-frame clones, with some not included. The profile shows more than 20,000 clones, just under 80% of them singletons. The length of the CDR3 is 13 residues. Germline CDR1 reads SGHRS; CDR2 reads YFSETQ. The V gene lost 4 bases and the J gene lost 5 bases, with 13 bases spanning the gap. V is TRBV5-1 and J is TRBJ2-7; possibly TRBD1 or TRBD2 for D (5 bases each). The specimen sequenced was CD4+ T cells from PBMCs, cultured in vitro. The receptor's source is a human donor in good health. CDR3 bases: TGCGCCAGCAGCCCCGGGGCCACCGACGAGCAGTACTTC. Translating it yields CASSPGATDEQYF.